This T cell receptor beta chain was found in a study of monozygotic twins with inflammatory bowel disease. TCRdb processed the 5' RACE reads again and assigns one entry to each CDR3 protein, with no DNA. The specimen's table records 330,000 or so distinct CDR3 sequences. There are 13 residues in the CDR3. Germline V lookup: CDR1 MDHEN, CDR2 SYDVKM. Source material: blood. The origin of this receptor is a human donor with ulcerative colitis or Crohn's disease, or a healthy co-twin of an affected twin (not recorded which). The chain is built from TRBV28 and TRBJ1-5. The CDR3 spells CASSLYQRGAQHF.